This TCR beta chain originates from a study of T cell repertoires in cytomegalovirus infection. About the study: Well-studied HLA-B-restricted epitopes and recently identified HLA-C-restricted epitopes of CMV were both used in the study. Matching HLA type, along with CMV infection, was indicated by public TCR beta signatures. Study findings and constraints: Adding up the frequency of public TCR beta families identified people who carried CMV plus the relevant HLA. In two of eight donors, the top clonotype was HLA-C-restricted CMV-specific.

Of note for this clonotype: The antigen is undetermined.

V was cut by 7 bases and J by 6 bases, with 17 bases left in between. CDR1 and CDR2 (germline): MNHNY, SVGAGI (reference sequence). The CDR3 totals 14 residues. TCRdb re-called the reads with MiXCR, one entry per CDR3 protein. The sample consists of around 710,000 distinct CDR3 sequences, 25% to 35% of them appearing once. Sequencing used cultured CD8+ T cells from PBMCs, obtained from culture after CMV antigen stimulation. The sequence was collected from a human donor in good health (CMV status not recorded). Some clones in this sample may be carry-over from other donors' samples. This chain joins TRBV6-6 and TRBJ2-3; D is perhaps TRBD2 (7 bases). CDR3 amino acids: CASTGLGGGDTQYF. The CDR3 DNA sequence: TGTGCCAGCACCGGACTGGGCGGGGGCGATACGCAGTATTTT.